The clone carrying this TCR beta chain was detected only a few times. Its antigen remains unknown. CDR1 MDHEN and CDR2 SYDVKM come from the germline V gene. The ends were cut back, 6 bases at V and 5 bases at J, with 7 bases in the middle. There are 11 residues in the CDR3. The data were taken from a study of CD8+ T cells in alopecia areata. cDNA reverse transcribed from extracted RNA served as the sequencing template. TCRdb keeps only in-frame clones here, not all; method: immunoSEQ multiplex PCR. The sample records roughly 140,000 clones, about 51% being singletons. It was from alopecia areata patients that lesional scalp punch biopsies and peripheral blood were collected. Sorting of PBMCs yielded the CD4+ and CD8+ T cells. Study-wide results and caveats: Patients showed less clear TCR sequence sharing than mice, possibly partly because of HLA diversity. Researchers report lesional scalp, most notably alopecia totalis/universalis, outstripped normal scalp in clonality.

The chain uses TRBV28 and TRBJ2-5, with D hard to call. This receptor was obtained from a human donor with alopecia areata. This specimen consisted of CD4+ T cells sorted from blood, obtained at week 0. The CDR3 DNA sequence: TGTGCCAGCAGCCACTACGAGACCCAGTACTTC. Its translation: CASSHYETQYF.